This note documents a single T cell receptor beta chain sequence. Its antigen is undetermined. The test was conducted at deep level. In the original workflow: Without quality scores, immunoSEQ junctional reads could not be filtered like full-length reads. Assay used: immunoSEQ multiplex PCR; TCRdb lists only in-frame clones, some missing. The V and J calls and clone size are taken from that table; D and trimming were inferred from the DNA. The profile shows around 560,000 clones, around 95% of them singletons. The data are from a study of shared clonotypes between healthy human individuals. Notes on the study in general: Blood was the sole source, and tissue repertoires probably differ. Estimated richness values were generally larger in naive subsets than in memory subsets.

The germline V gene has CDR1 MNHEY and CDR2 SMNVEV (reference sequence). Unmatched junction bases numbered 6, after V lost 6 bases and J lost 9 bases. This CDR3 contains 15 residues. CD8 cells classed as naive were CD45RO-negative and positively selected for CCR7, excluding terminally differentiated effector memory CD45RA+ cells. The specimen was naive CD8+ T cells sorted from blood. The rearrangement uses TRBV27 and TRBJ2-1; 15 nucleotides line up with TRBD2. This clonotype was obtained from a woman in her 30s in good health. The CDR3: CASSHGTSGRTEQFF. The CDR3 DNA sequence: TGTGCCAGCAGCCATGGGACTAGCGGGAGGACTGAGCAGTTCTTC.